This T cell receptor (beta chain) was observed in a study of T cells in Graves' hyperthyroidism and ophthalmopathy. A single count supports this clonotype. It may be a read error: a sequence one base away is much more abundant. RNA transcripts were the template for amplifying TCR beta CDR3 regions. First-round RT-PCR with HTBI primers amplified the TCR CDR3 region. TCRdb called the multiplex PCR reads again in MiXCR, with one record for every CDR3 protein. This repertoire shows a few hundred thousand distinct CDR3 sequences, under 20% found once; its top ten account for less than 45%. The CDR3 covers 15 residues. The germline gives CDR1 SGHAT, CDR2 FQNNGV.

The sample was blood. This TCR was sampled from a young man with Graves' ophthalmopathy. This chain connects TRBV11-2 to TRBJ2-2; the D gene is possibly TRBD2 (5 bases). Here the CDR3 reads CTSSLEGTRTGELFF. The CDR3, as DNA: TGTACCAGCAGCTTAGAGGGCACTCGAACCGGGGAGCTGTTTTTT.